This is a list of T cell receptor beta chains from one sample in a study of blood T cell repertoires in COVID-19. The assay was immunoSEQ multiplex PCR, and TCRdb's table has in-frame clones only and misses some. The sample shows roughly 220,000 clones, about nine tenths of them seen only once. Sequenced sample: peripheral blood. All receptors come from a man older than 75 with acute or convalescent COVID-19. The CDR3 runs from the conserved cysteine through the conserved F or W. D genes are given only for firm matches. Some rows mark clone size as missing; the rest say once, few, many or name a class of expanded clone.

clone size	D gene	V gene	J gene	CDR3 protein	CDR3 DNA
.	.	TRBV10-3	TRBJ2-5	CAISLTGTQETQYF	TGTGCCATCAGTTTAACAGGCACCCAAGAGACCCAGTACTTC
.	TRBD1	TRBV4-1	TRBJ1-1	CASSRVGQGGTEAFF	TGCGCCAGCAGCCGAGTGGGACAGGGGGGCACTGAAGCTTTCTTT
.	TRBD1	TRBV27	TRBJ1-5	CASSLRGQGGNQPQHF	TGTGCCAGCAGTCTCCGGGGACAGGGGGGCAATCAGCCCCAGCATTTT
.	TRBD1	TRBV6-5	TRBJ1-5	CASSGQGSNQPQHF	TGTGCCAGCAGCGGACAGGGTAGCAATCAGCCCCAGCATTTT
few	TRBD2	TRBV6-6	TRBJ2-1	CASSYGLAGGPDEQFF	TGTGCCAGCAGTTACGGGCTAGCGGGAGGGCCAGATGAGCAGTTCTTC
.	.	TRBV5-1	TRBJ1-5	CASSLEAGRNQPQHF	TGCGCCAGCAGCTTGGAGGCAGGTCGCAATCAGCCCCAGCATTTT
.	.	TRBV2	TRBJ1-3	CASSVNKSPSGNTIYF	TGTGCCAGCAGTGTGAACAAGTCGCCCTCTGGAAACACCATATATTTT
few	TRBD2	TRBV7-2	TRBJ2-3	CASSLAAGTSGTSTQYF	TGTGCCAGCAGCTTAGCAGCCGGGACTAGCGGGACTTCTACGCAGTATTTT
.	TRBD1	TRBV6-5	TRBJ2-3	CASSYGTGITDTQYF	TGTGCCAGCAGTTACGGGACAGGGATCACAGATACGCAGTATTTT
.	.	TRBV6-2/TRBV6-3	TRBJ2-3	CASSPDKLTADTQYF	TGTGCCAGCAGTCCGGACAAACTCACAGCAGATACGCAGTATTTT
.	TRBD1	TRBV6-1	TRBJ1-6	CASSEATGGGGGRYSPLHF	TGTGCCAGCAGTGAAGCGACAGGGGGAGGGGGCGGACGTTATTCACCCCTCCACTTT
few	.	TRBV9	TRBJ1-1	CASSARQMNTEAFF	TGTGCCAGCAGCGCTAGACAGATGAACACTGAAGCTTTCTTT
.	TRBD1	TRBV28	TRBJ2-3	CASILKGRGHAADTQYF	TGTGCCAGCATTTTAAAGGGCAGGGGGCATGCGGCAGATACGCAGTATTTT
.	.	TRBV9	TRBJ2-2	CASSVGVTVPGELFF	TGTGCCAGCAGCGTAGGTGTGACAGTCCCCGGGGAGCTGTTTTTT
.	.	TRBV14	TRBJ2-4	CASSQGRSVENIQYF	TGTGCCAGCAGCCAAGGGAGAAGCGTGGAAAACATTCAGTACTTC
.	TRBD2	TRBV27	TRBJ2-1	CASSRRTSGDRNEQFF	TGTGCCAGCAGCCGCCGGACTAGCGGAGACCGGAATGAGCAGTTCTTC
.	TRBD2	TRBV10-1	TRBJ2-3	CASSEGGLAGFKDTQYF	TGCGCCAGCAGTGAGGGAGGACTAGCGGGTTTTAAAGATACGCAGTATTTT
.	.	TRBV21-1	TRBJ2-1	CATLKREPGYNEQFF	TGTGCCACCTTGAAGCGGGAGCCGGGTTACAATGAGCAGTTCTTC
.	.	TRBV27	TRBJ1-1	CASSSPGSGREAFF	TGTGCCAGCAGTTCCCCTGGGTCAGGGAGGGAAGCTTTCTTT